These 8 T cell receptor beta chains originate from one sample sequenced in a study of neurological immune-mediated disorders. Using its own MiXCR run on the 5' RACE reads, TCRdb lists one record per CDR3 protein. The sample contains 57,000 or so distinct CDR3 sequences, around 10% of which appear only once. The sequencing sample was made of PBMCs. These receptors all come from a man aged 55 to 70 in good health.

Many counts were recorded for this clonotype. This chain connects TRBV2 to TRBJ1-5; a weak D match, TRBD1 (6 bases). CDR1 is SNHLY and CDR2 is FYNNEI in the germline V gene. The length of the CDR3 is 14 residues. V gave up 6 bases and J gave up 5 bases, with 14 bases separating them. The CDR3 protein is CASRDSGVYQPQHF. CDR3 bases: TGTGCCAGCAGGGACTCAGGGGTTTATCAGCCCCAGCATTTT. Together with reference TRBV2 and TRBJ1-5, the CDR3 gives the full variable domain: EPEVTQTPSHQVTQMGQEVILRCVPISNHLYFYWYRQILGQKVEFLVSFYNNEISEKSEIFDDQFSVERPDGSNFTLKIRSTKLEDSAMYFCASRDSGVYQPQHFGDGTRLSIL.

This clonotype has at least ten counts. The V gene is TRBV28, the J gene TRBJ1-2, with D hard to call. CDR1 MDHEN and CDR2 SYDVKM come from the germline V gene. V shed 10 bases and J shed 4 bases, with 19 bases lying between them. CDR3 length equals 14 residues. CDR3 nucleotides: TGTGCCATTAGAGCCCAGGACGGATTCTATGGCTACACCTTC. This gives the protein CAIRAQDGFYGYTF.

In its sample, this clonotype was seen many times. The CDR3 protein is CSASEGDGSYGYTF. DNA of the CDR3: TGCAGTGCTAGTGAAGGGGACGGCAGCTATGGCTACACCTTC. The genes are TRBV20-1 and TRBJ1-2; a weak D match, TRBD1 (5 bases). Trimming pared 3 bases from V and 4 bases from J, leaving 15 bases between. From germline, CDR1 is DFQATT and CDR2 SNEGSKA (reference sequence). This CDR3 has 14 residues.

This clonotype was seen a few times. A much larger clone is a single base away; this may be a read error. The chain uses TRBV20-1 and TRBJ1-1, with D unresolved. This CDR3 spans 11 amino acids. Germline V gene sequence: CDR1 DFQATT, CDR2 SNEGSKA (reference sequence). This chain's CDR3 is CSLTQNIEAFF. The CDR3 region has the DNA TGCAGTTTAACTCAGAACATTGAAGCTTTCTTT.

This clonotype has at least ten counts. The rearrangement links TRBV21-1 to TRBJ1-6; TRBD1, the table's D call, lacks a check against the DNA. TRBV21-1 counts as a pseudogene. This CDR3 spans 15 amino acids. The CDR3 region has the DNA TGTGCCAGCAGCAAAGGAAGGGTGGGGGATTCACCCCTCCACTTT. Its protein product is CASSKGRVGDSPLHF.

This clonotype appeared many times. CDR3 DNA sequence: TGCGCCAGCAGCTTGGGGCAGGGCTTTTACTACACCTTC. It is translated as CASSLGQGFYYTF. The J gene is TRBJ1-2, the V gene TRBV5-1; weak D call: TRBD1 (5 bases). V was clipped by 0 bases and J by 10 bases, with 13 bases between them. The CDR3 totals 13 residues. The V gene's germline CDR1 is SGHRS and CDR2 YFSETQ. Based on the CDR3 plus reference TRBV5-1 and TRBJ1-2, the full variable domain is KAGVTQTPRYLIKTRGQQVTLSCSPISGHRSVSWYQQTPGQGLQFLFEYFSETQRNKGNFPGRFSGRQFSNSRSEMNVSTLELGDSALYLCASSLGQGFYYTFGSGTRLTVV.

In its sample, this clonotype was seen many times. The chain carries TRBV6-2 or TRBV6-3 and TRBJ1-1, with 8 bases that match TRBD1. The length of the CDR3 is 13 residues. V gave up 4 bases and J gave up 5 bases; unmatched junction bases: 3. Germline lookup yields CDR1 MNHEY and CDR2 SVGEGT. The CDR3 sequence: CASSWTGRTEAFF. As DNA, the CDR3 is TGTGCCAGCAGTTGGACAGGGAGGACTGAAGCTTTCTTT.

Worth noting for this clonotype: This may arise from a read error, as a much more abundant clone is one base away. This sequence joins TRBV5-1 and TRBJ1-2; possibly TRBD1 for D (6 bases). Looked up from germline, CDR1 is SGHRS and CDR2 is YFSETQ. The CDR3 consists of 14 residues. The V gene lost 3 bases and the J gene lost 4 bases, with 13 bases spanning the gap. CDR3 in amino acids: CASSSGGGAYGYTF. CDR3 DNA sequence: TGCGCCAGCAGCTCCGGGGGGGGCGCCTATGGCTACACCTTC.